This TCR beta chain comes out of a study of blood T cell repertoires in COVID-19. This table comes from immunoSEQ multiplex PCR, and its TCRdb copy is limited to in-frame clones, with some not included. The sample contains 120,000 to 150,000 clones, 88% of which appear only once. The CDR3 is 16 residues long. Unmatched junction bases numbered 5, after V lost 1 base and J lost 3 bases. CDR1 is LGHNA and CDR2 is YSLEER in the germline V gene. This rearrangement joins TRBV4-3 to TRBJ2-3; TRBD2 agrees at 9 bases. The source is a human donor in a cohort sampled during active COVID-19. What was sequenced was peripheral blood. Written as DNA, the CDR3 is TGCGCCAGCAGCCAAGTGGAGCGGGGGGTAACAGATACGCAGTATTTT. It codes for CASSQVERGVTDTQYF.